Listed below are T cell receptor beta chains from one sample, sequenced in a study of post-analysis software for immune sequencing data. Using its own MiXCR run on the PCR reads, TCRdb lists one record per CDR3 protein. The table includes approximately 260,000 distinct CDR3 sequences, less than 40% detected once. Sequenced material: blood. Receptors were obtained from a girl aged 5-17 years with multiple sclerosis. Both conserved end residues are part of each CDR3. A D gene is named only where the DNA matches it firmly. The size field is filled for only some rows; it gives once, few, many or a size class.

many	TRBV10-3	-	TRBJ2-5	TGTGCCACCAAATTACAGAACCACCAAGAGACCCAGTACTTC	CATKLQNHQETQYF
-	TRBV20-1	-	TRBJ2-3	TGCAGTGCCGGCGCGGTAGCTCAACCCACAGATACGCAGTATTTT	CSAGAVAQPTDTQYF
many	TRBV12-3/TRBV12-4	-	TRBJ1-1	TGTGCCAGCAGTTTAGAGCGCTTCACTGAAGCTTTCTTT	CASSLERFTEAFF
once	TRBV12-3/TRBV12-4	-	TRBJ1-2	TGTGCCAGCAGTTTTTATGACAGCAACTATGGCTACACCTTC	CASSFYDSNYGYTF
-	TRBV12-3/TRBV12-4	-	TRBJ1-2	TGTGCCAGCAGCCAGACTGGCTTAAACTATGGCTACACCTTC	CASSQTGLNYGYTF
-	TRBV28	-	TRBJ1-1	TGTGCCAGCAGTCAACAGGGTGGCACTGAAGCTTTCTTT	CASSQQGGTEAFF
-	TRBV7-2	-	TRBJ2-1	TGTGCCAGCAGCCCGAGTATATCCAACGGTATGTACAATGAGCAGTTCTTC	CASSPSISNGMYNEQFF
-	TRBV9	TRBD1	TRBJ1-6	TGTGCCAGCGGCCGGGGTGACAGGGGCAATTCACCCCTCCACTTT	CASGRGDRGNSPLHF
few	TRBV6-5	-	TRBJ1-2	TGTGCCAGCAGTTACGCGGGCCGCCTGGGGGGCTACACCTTC	CASSYAGRLGGYTF
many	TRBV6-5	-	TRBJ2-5	TGTGCCAGCAGTTACGGCCAGGGCCGGTGGGGAGAGACCCAGTACTTC	CASSYGQGRWGETQYF
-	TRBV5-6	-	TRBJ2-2	TGTGCCAGCAGCTCATCGTCGGTCACCGGGGAGCTGTTTTTT	CASSSSSVTGELFF